These T cell receptor beta chains were read from a single sample in a study of T cells in Graves' hyperthyroidism and ophthalmopathy. TCRdb re-derived calls from the multiplex PCR reads in MiXCR, one entry per CDR3 protein. The profile shows approximately 300,000 distinct CDR3 sequences, about 19% of them singletons. Sequenced sample: blood. Source of these receptors: a man over 45 with Graves' ophthalmopathy. The CDR3 runs from the conserved cysteine through the conserved F or W. A D gene is named only where the DNA matches it firmly. Clone size, where shown, is once, few, many, or a class for clones that have expanded.

j_call,clone_size,d_call,v_call,cdr3_nt,cdr3_aa
TRBJ1-1,NA,TRBD1,TRBV11-1,TGTGCCAGCAGCTTAGTCCCCCAGGGGGCTTGGACTGAAGCTTTCTTT,CASSLVPQGAWTEAFF
TRBJ2-3,few,TRBD1,TRBV9,TGTGCCAGCAGCGTAGAGGGCCTTCGGACAGGGTTTTCAGATACGCAGTATTTT,CASSVEGLRTGFSDTQYF
TRBJ2-3,many,TRBD2,TRBV7-3,TGTGCCAGCAGCTGGGGGGGGGAAGACGATGATACGCAGTATTTT,CASSWGGEDDDTQYF
TRBJ2-7,few,NA,TRBV9,TGTGCCAGCAGCGGAACAGGTAACCTACCCTACGAGCAGTACTTC,CASSGTGNLPYEQYF
TRBJ2-3,many,NA,TRBV28,TGTGCCAGCAGTCCGCACGCGGTCGTGGGCACAGATACGCAGTATTTT,CASSPHAVVGTDTQYF
TRBJ2-5,few,NA,TRBV6-1,TGTGCCAGCAGAGCACCAGGGTCATCAGAGACCCAGTACTTC,CASRAPGSSETQYF
TRBJ2-7,NA,TRBD2,TRBV10-1,TGCGCCAGCAGTGAGTCTGGACTAGCGGGGGGCTACGAGCAGTACTTC,CASSESGLAGGYEQYF
TRBJ2-7,many,TRBD2,TRBV20-1,TGCAGTGCCTACGGGACTAGCAAGCTCTACGAGCAGTACTTC,CSAYGTSKLYEQYF
TRBJ2-3,many,NA,TRBV2,TGTGCCAGCCAGGACAGCACAGATACGCAGTATTTT,CASQDSTDTQYF
TRBJ2-1,NA,TRBD2,TRBV13,TGTGCCAGCAGCTCCCTTAAGCTACTAGCGGCGGACTACAATGAGCAGTTCTTC,CASSSLKLLAADYNEQFF
TRBJ1-1,many,NA,TRBV29-1,TGCAGCGCCACGACGGGAAACACTGAAGCTTTCTTT,CSATTGNTEAFF
TRBJ2-5,few,NA,TRBV6-1,TGTGCCAGCAGTGTGCGGGTCCGGGAGACCCAGTACTTC,CASSVRVRETQYF
TRBJ2-5,NA,TRBD1,TRBV9,TGTGCCAGCAGCGTAGCTACAGGGGGGAGTGGGATCGGACAAGAGACCCAGTACTTC,CASSVATGGSGIGQETQYF
TRBJ2-5,many,NA,TRBV28,TGTGCCAGCAGTTTAGGGTCGACAGGCGGGACCCAGTACTTC,CASSLGSTGGTQYF
TRBJ2-7,many,NA,TRBV20-1,TGCAGTGCTTCCCCCTCTAGGATGGAGCAGTACTTC,CSASPSRMEQYF
TRBJ2-7,NA,NA,TRBV5-6,TGTGCCAGCAGCACGGGGCGGGGGCACGAAGAGCAGTACTTC,CASSTGRGHEEQYF
TRBJ2-2,NA,NA,TRBV27,TGTGCCAGCAGGGGTTTGACCTACACCGGGGAGCTGTTTTTT,CASRGLTYTGELFF
TRBJ2-3,many,TRBD1,TRBV5-1,TGCGCCAGCAGCCCTACACCGACAGGGCCAGCAGATACGCAGTATTTT,CASSPTPTGPADTQYF
TRBJ2-7,few,NA,TRBV6-2/TRBV6-3,TGTGCCAGCGAGGAAGAACCCTACGAGCAGTACTTC,CASEEEPYEQYF
TRBJ1-1,many,NA,TRBV2,TGTGCCAGCACCTCCCGCGGGGTTAACACTGAAGCTTTCTTT,CASTSRGVNTEAFF
TRBJ1-2,many,NA,TRBV3-1,TGTGCCAGCAGCCAAGGGGTTCCGGGCTACACCTTC,CASSQGVPGYTF
TRBJ2-5,NA,TRBD1,TRBV19,TGTGCCAGTAGTCGGACAGGGGGCAAGGAGACCCAGTACTTC,CASSRTGGKETQYF
TRBJ1-2,few,TRBD1,TRBV5-6,TGTGCCAGCAGCGAGACAGGGTATAGTTCCTATGGCTACACCTTC,CASSETGYSSYGYTF
TRBJ1-2,NA,NA,TRBV5-1,TGCGCCAGCAGGGGGGGGAATACTAACTATGGCTACACCTTC,CASRGGNTNYGYTF
TRBJ1-3,NA,NA,TRBV24-1,TGTGCCACCAGTGAAGGGACGCTTAGCTCTGGAAACACCATATATTTT,CATSEGTLSSGNTIYF
TRBJ1-4,NA,NA,TRBV15,TGTGCCACCAGCAGAGGCGGCAGCCATAATGAAAAACTGTTTTTT,CATSRGGSHNEKLFF
TRBJ2-7,NA,NA,TRBV13,TGTGCCAGCAGCTTAGTCGGCTTTCCCTACGAGCAGTACTTC,CASSLVGFPYEQYF
TRBJ2-2,many,NA,TRBV30,TGTGCCTACAGGGCCGGGGAGCTGTTTTTT,CAYRAGELFF
TRBJ1-5,many,NA,TRBV3-1,TGTGCCAGCAGCCAAGAGAATCAGCCCCAGCATTTT,CASSQENQPQHF
TRBJ2-7,many,TRBD1,TRBV20-1,TGCAGTGCTAGTGGGCGTGGGGACAGAAGCTCCTACGAGCAGTACTTC,CSASGRGDRSSYEQYF
TRBJ2-7,NA,NA,TRBV4-1,TGCGCCAGCAGCCAAGGGATTCAATCCTCCTACGAGCAGTACTTC,CASSQGIQSSYEQYF